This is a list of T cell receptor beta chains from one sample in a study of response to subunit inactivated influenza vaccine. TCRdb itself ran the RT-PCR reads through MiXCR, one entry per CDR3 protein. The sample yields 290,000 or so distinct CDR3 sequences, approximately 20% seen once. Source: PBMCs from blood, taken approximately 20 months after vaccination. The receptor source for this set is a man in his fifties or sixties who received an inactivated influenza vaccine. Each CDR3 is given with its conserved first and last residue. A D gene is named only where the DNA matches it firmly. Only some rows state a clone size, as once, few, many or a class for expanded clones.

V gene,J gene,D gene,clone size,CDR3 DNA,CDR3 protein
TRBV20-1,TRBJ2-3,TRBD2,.,TGCAGTGCTAGAAGGGCTAGCGGCAGCACAGATACGCAGTATTTT,CSARRASGSTDTQYF
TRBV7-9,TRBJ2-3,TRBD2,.,TGTGCCAGCAGCTCCCTACACAATCCACTAGCGGATACGCAGTATTTT,CASSSLHNPLADTQYF
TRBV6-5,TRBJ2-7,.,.,TGTGCCAGCAGTTACTCGGGGGAGGTCTACGAGCAGTACTTC,CASSYSGEVYEQYF
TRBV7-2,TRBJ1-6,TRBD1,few,TGTGCCAGCAGCTTAGGAAAGGGACAGGGCTATTCACCCCTCCACTTT,CASSLGKGQGYSPLHF
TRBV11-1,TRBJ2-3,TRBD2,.,TGTGCCAGCAGCTCCATTAGTATCACTAGCGGGGGGACCACAGATACGCAGTATTTT,CASSSISITSGGTTDTQYF
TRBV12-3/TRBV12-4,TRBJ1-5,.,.,TGTGCCAGCAGTTTAAATTTGGTTAATCAGCCCCAGCATTTT,CASSLNLVNQPQHF
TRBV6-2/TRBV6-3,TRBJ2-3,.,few,TGTGCCAGCAGTTACTGGACCCTCACCGATGGGCAGGGAAGCACAGATACGCAGTATTTT,CASSYWTLTDGQGSTDTQYF
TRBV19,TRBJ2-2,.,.,TGTGCCAGTAGTCCTCGACCTGGACAGTTTTCCGGGGAGCTGTTTTTT,CASSPRPGQFSGELFF
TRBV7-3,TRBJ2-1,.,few,TGTGCCAGCAGCTTAGGGGCCAACAATGAGCAGTTCTTC,CASSLGANNEQFF
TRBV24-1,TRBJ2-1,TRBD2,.,TGTGCCACCAGTGATCAGTCGGGACTAGCGGGAGTGGGCAATGAGCAGTTCTTC,CATSDQSGLAGVGNEQFF
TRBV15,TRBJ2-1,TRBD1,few,TGTGCCACCCAGACGGGACAGGGACGCAATGAGCAGTTCTTC,CATQTGQGRNEQFF
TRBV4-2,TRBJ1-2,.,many,TGTGCCAGCAGCCAAGAAAGGGGAAATGGCTACACCTTC,CASSQERGNGYTF
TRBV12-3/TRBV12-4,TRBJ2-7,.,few,TGTGCCAGCACCGAAACTAGCCCCTACGAGCAGTACTTC,CASTETSPYEQYF
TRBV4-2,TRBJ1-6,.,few,TGTGCCAGCAGCCAAGATCGTGGCACTTCCAGCTCCTATAATTCACCCCTCCACTTT,CASSQDRGTSSSYNSPLHF
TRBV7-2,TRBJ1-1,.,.,TGTGCCAGCAGAACCACCCCGCAGGGAACTGAAGCTTTCTTT,CASRTTPQGTEAFF
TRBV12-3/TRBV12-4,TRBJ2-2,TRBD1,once,TGTGCAACCGGACAGGGGGGGGCCGGGGAGCTGTTTTTT,CATGQGGAGELFF
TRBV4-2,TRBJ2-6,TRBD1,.,TGTGCCAGCAGCCAACGACAGGGGGCAGGGGCCAACGTCCTGACTTTC,CASSQRQGAGANVLTF
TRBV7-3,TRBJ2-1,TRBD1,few,TGTGCCAGCAGCCGTATGACAGGGGGAGCGAATGAGCAGTTCTTC,CASSRMTGGANEQFF
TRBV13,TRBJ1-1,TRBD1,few,TGTGCCAGCAGCTTCGCGGGACAGGGGGGGAGTGAAGCTTTCTTT,CASSFAGQGGSEAFF
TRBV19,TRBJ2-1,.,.,TGTGCCAGTAGTATAGCTGCGATCTCCTACAATGAGCAGTTCTTC,CASSIAAISYNEQFF
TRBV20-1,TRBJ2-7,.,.,TGCAGTGCTCCTAGCAGCTCCTACGAGCAGTACTTC,CSAPSSSYEQYF
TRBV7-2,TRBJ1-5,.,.,TGTGCCAGCAGCCGACTCGGACAGAGCAATCAGCCCCAGCATTTT,CASSRLGQSNQPQHF
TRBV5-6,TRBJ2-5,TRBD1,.,TGTGCCAGCAGGGGACAGAACCAAGAGACCCAGTACTTC,CASRGQNQETQYF
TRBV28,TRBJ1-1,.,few,TGTGCCAGCAGTTTGGGAGAAGCTTTCTTT,CASSLGEAFF
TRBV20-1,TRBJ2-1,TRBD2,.,TGCAGTGGAGCTGCGGGAGGGAGCTCCTACAATGAGCAGTTCTTC,CSGAAGGSSYNEQFF
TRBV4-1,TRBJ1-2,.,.,TGCGCCAGCAGCCAACCACAGGTTAACAACTATGGCTACACCTTC,CASSQPQVNNYGYTF
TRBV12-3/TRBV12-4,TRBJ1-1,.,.,TGTGCCAGCAGTCAAGGGGCAGTGCGGACTGAAGCTTTCTTT,CASSQGAVRTEAFF
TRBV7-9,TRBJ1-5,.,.,TGTGCCAGCAGCTTATTCTACGGGGATAGCAATCAGCCCCAGCATTTT,CASSLFYGDSNQPQHF
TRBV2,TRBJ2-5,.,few,TGTGCCGAAAGCCGGGACGGCGAAGAGACCCAGTACTTC,CAESRDGEETQYF
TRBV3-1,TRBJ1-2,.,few,TGTGCCAGCAGCCAAGGCAGAGCGTACTATGGCTACACCTTC,CASSQGRAYYGYTF
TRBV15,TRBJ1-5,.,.,TGTGCCACCAGCAGAGATCGCACAGGGCTAGGTCAGCCCCAGCATTTT,CATSRDRTGLGQPQHF
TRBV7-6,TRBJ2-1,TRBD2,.,TGTGCCAGCAGCTCCAGCGGGGACTCCTACAATGAGCAGTTCTTC,CASSSSGDSYNEQFF
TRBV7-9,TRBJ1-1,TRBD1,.,TGTGCCAGCAGCTTAGAGACAGGGGGCGGGGGCACTGAAGCTTTCTTT,CASSLETGGGGTEAFF
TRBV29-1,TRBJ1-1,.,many,TGCAGCGTTCGGGTGAACACTGAAGCTTTCTTT,CSVRVNTEAFF
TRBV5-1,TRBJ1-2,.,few,TGCGCCAGCAGCTTGGGAGGGGGAAACTATGGCTACACCTTC,CASSLGGGNYGYTF
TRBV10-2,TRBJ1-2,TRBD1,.,TGCGCCAGCACCATGACCGACAGGGTCGGCAGCTACACCTTC,CASTMTDRVGSYTF
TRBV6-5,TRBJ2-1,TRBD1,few,TGTGCCAGCAGTTGGGACAGGTACAATGAGCAGTTCTTC,CASSWDRYNEQFF
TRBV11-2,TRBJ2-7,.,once,TGTGCCAGCAGGTTTAGAAGGGGATCTCCCTACGAGCAGTACTTC,CASRFRRGSPYEQYF
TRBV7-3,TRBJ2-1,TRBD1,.,TGTGCCAGCAGCTTAGGGACAGGGAAGGGGACTAATAACAATGAGCAGTTCTTC,CASSLGTGKGTNNNEQFF
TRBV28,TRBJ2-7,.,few,TGTGCCAGCAGCCCTGGACAGACCCTCTACGAGCAGTACTTC,CASSPGQTLYEQYF
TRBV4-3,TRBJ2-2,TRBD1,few,TGCGCCAGCAGCCAAGATTTCGGGACAGGGATGAACACCGGGGAGCTGTTTTTT,CASSQDFGTGMNTGELFF
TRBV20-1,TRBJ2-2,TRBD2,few,TGCAGTGCAATAGCGGGGGGTACCGGGGAGCTGTTTTTT,CSAIAGGTGELFF
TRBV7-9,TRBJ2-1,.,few,TGTGCCAGCATCCTATCAGGAGGGAATGAGCAGTTCTTC,CASILSGGNEQFF
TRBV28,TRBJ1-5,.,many,TGTGCCAGCAGGCCTACGGGGCAGGGTTTAGAGCAGCCCCAGCATTTT,CASRPTGQGLEQPQHF
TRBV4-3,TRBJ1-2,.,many,TGCGCCAGCAGCCCTGGGAATCAAAAGCGGGGCTACACCTTC,CASSPGNQKRGYTF
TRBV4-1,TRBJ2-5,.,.,TGCGCCAGCAGCCAACACCTCGAGGGACTGGAGACCCAGTACTTC,CASSQHLEGLETQYF
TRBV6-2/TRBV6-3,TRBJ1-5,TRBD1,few,TGTGCCAGCAGTTACTCTGGGACAGGGGGCAGAAGCAATCAGCCCCAGCATTTT,CASSYSGTGGRSNQPQHF
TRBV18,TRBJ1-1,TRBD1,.,TGTGCCAGCTCACCTGATCAGGGGGGACTCACTGAAGCTTTCTTT,CASSPDQGGLTEAFF
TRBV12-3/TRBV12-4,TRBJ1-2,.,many,TGTGCCAGCGACGAGGCCCATGGGTATGGCTACACCTTC,CASDEAHGYGYTF
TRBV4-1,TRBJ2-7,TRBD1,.,TGCGCCAGCAGCCACGCCGGGACAGGGTCCTACGAGCAGTACTTC,CASSHAGTGSYEQYF
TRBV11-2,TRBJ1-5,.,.,TGTGCCAGTTCGCCGTCAAGGACCCAGCCCCAGCATTTT,CASSPSRTQPQHF
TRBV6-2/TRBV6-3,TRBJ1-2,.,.,TGTGCCAGCACCCAAGGGCCGGTCTATGGCTACACCTTC,CASTQGPVYGYTF
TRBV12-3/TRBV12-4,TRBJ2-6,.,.,TGTGCCAGCAGTTTTTCTGATTTTGGCATAACTGGGGCCAACGTCCTGACTTTC,CASSFSDFGITGANVLTF
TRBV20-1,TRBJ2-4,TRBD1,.,TGCAGTGCTCCAATGACAGGGACCAAAAACATTCAGTACTTC,CSAPMTGTKNIQYF
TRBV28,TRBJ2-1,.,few,TGTGCCAGCAGTCCAGCTGGGGGCAAGGGTAGGGGTGAGCAGTTCTTC,CASSPAGGKGRGEQFF
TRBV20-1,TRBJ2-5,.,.,TGCAGTGCTAGAGGGTTTTGGGCCAGCCAAGAGACCCAGTACTTC,CSARGFWASQETQYF
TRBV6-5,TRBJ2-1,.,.,TGTGCCAGCAGTTATGAAGTCAGGGGGGCCAATGAGCAGTTCTTC,CASSYEVRGANEQFF
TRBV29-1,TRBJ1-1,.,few,TGCAGCGTTGCGGGGGTGGGCACTGAAGCTTTCTTT,CSVAGVGTEAFF
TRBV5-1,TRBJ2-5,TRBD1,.,TGCGCCAGCAGCTACACAGGGGGTTGGCAAGAGACCCAGTACTTC,CASSYTGGWQETQYF